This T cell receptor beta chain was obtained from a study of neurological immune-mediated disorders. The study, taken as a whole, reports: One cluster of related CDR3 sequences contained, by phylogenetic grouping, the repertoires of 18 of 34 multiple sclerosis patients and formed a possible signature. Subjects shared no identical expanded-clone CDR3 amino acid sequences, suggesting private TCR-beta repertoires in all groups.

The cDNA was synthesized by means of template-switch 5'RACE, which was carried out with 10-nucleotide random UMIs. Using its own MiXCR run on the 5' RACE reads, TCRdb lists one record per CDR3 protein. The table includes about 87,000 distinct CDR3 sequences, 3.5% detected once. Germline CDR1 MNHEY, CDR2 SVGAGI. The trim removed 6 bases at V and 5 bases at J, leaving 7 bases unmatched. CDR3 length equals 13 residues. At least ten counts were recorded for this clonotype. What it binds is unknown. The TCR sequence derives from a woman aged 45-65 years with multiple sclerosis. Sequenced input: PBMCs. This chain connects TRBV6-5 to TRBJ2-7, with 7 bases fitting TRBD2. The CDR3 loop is CASRSREGNEQYF. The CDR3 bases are TGTGCCAGCAGGAGCAGGGAGGGTAACGAGCAGTACTTC.